These 30 T cell receptor beta chains share one sample of origin, sequenced in a study of control samples from healthy donors and cancer patients. The data were produced by immunoSEQ multiplex PCR, yet TCRdb's version contains in-frame clones alone and is incomplete. Found here are roughly 200,000 clones, roughly 94% of them singletons; the top ten hold 1.5%. Sequenced material: blood. These receptors were taken from a man aged 50 to 59 in good health.

This sequence joins TRBV28 and TRBJ1-2; TRBD1 agrees at 11 bases. Germline CDR1 is MDHEN and CDR2 is SYDVKM. CDR3 size: 15 residues. V trimming: 5 bases; J trimming: 4 bases; junction bases outside the gene matches: 6. In DNA form, the CDR3 reads TGTGCCAGCAGTCTAAGGACAGGGGGCATCTATGGCTACACCTTC. Translation gives CASSLRTGGIYGYTF.

The genes are TRBV6-5 and TRBJ1-6; tentative D call: TRBD1 (6 bases). The CDR3 runs 16 residues. Trimming took off 2 bases at V and 0 bases at J, with 8 bases between the two ends. The germline V gene has CDR1 MNHEY and CDR2 SVGAGI. The CDR3 sequence is CASSYRGSSYNSPLHF. The CDR3 DNA sequence: TGTGCCAGCAGTTACAGGGGGAGCTCCTATAATTCACCCCTCCACTTT.

A few counts support this clone. The rearrangement uses TRBV5-6 and TRBJ1-1; D perhaps matches TRBD1 (5 bases). The V end lost 4 bases, the J end lost 5 bases, and 15 bases lay between the germline ends. The CDR3 has 14 amino acids. Germline lookup yields CDR1 SGHDT and CDR2 YYEEEE. CDR3 sequence reads: CASSLQAGRTEAFF. In DNA form, the CDR3 reads TGTGCCAGCAGCCTGCAGGCAGGGCGTACTGAAGCTTTCTTT. Looking up the rest from reference TRBV5-6 and TRBJ1-1 gives the full variable domain: DAGVTQSPTHLIKTRGQQVTLRCSPKSGHDTVSWYQQALGQGPQFIFQYYEEEERQRGNFPDRFSGHQFPNYSSELNVNALLLGDSALYLCASSLQAGRTEAFFGQGTRLTVV.

The chain couples TRBV4-1 to TRBJ1-1; D not resolved. V lost 4 bases and J lost 0, with 12 bases in between. Germline lookup yields CDR1 MGHRA and CDR2 YSYEKL. The CDR3 covers 15 residues. CDR3 residues: CASSPLDGLNTEAFF. The CDR3 DNA reads as TGCGCCAGCAGCCCCTTGGACGGATTGAACACTGAAGCTTTCTTT.

The rearrangement uses TRBV9 and TRBJ2-1; 8 nucleotides match TRBD1. The trim removed 3 bases at V and 1 base at J, leaving 3 bases unmatched. This CDR3 is built from 15 residues. The germline gives CDR1 SGDLS, CDR2 YYNGEE. In DNA form, the CDR3 reads TGTGCCAGCAGCGCAGGGGGCTTATCCTACAATGAGCAGTTCTTC. This gives the protein CASSAGGLSYNEQFF.

The chain has TRBV24-1 and TRBJ1-5, with D uncertain. Germline V gene sequence: CDR1 KGHDR, CDR2 SFDVKD. This CDR3 contains 14 residues. V was trimmed by 5 bases and J by 3 bases, leaving 10 bases between them. The CDR3 is CATSARRDNQPQHF. In nucleotides, the CDR3 is TGTGCCACCAGTGCTCGAAGGGACAATCAGCCCCAGCATTTT.

The gene calls are TRBV30 and TRBJ1-2; D remains ambiguous. Per the germline V gene, CDR1 is GTSNPN and CDR2 is SVGIG (reference sequence). Trimming removed 0 bases from V and 8 bases from J, with 10 bases in between. The CDR3 runs to 12 residues. For the CDR3, the DNA is TGTGCCTGGAGTGTACGGGTGGGAGGCTACACCTTC. It yields the protein CAWSVRVGGYTF.

This rearrangement joins TRBV19 to TRBJ2-1, with 11 bases lining up with TRBD2. J gave up 3 bases and V 6 bases, and 1 base lay outside the gene matches. Per the germline V gene, CDR1 is LNHDA and CDR2 is SQIVND (reference sequence). The CDR3 totals 14 residues. The CDR3 protein is CASRTSGGYNEQFF. In DNA form, the CDR3 reads TGTGCCAGTAGAACTAGCGGGGGCTACAATGAGCAGTTCTTC.

This chain links TRBV10-2 with TRBJ2-7; tentatively, D is TRBD1 (7 bases). V gave up 3 bases and J gave up 7 bases, with 13 bases separating them. Germline values: CDR1 WSHSY, CDR2 SAAADI. The CDR3 is 13 amino acids. The CDR3 DNA sequence: TGCGCCAGCAGTGACAGGGGGGCGGGGGAGCAGTACTTC. It translates to CASSDRGAGEQYF.

The chain joins TRBV12-3 or TRBV12-4 to TRBJ2-7; weak D call: TRBD1 (5 bases). V gave up 4 bases and J gave up 5 bases, with 12 bases separating them. CDR3 length equals 13 residues. The CDR3 protein is CASSSDIPNEQYF. In nucleotides, the CDR3 is TGTGCCAGCAGTTCGGACATCCCCAACGAGCAGTACTTC.

The rearrangement links TRBV7-9 to TRBJ2-1; no firm D call. CDR3 length equals 14 residues. Germline lookup yields CDR1 SEHNR and CDR2 FQNEAQ (reference sequence). The germline V and J ends were trimmed by 1 base and 2 bases, with 6 bases remaining between them. This CDR3 reads CASSLVPTYNEQFF. Written as DNA, the CDR3 is TGTGCCAGCAGCTTAGTACCTACCTACAATGAGCAGTTCTTC.

This rearrangement joins TRBV4-1 to TRBJ1-6; perhaps TRBD1 as D (6 bases). The CDR3 consists of 16 residues. Trimming pared 5 bases from V and 9 bases from J, leaving 20 bases between. CDR1 is MGHRA, CDR2 YSYEKL, per germline. The CDR3 region has the DNA TGCGCCAGCAGCGTAAATGCGATGGGGGCAGGTTCACCCCTCCACTTT. Its protein is CASSVNAMGAGSPLHF.

The chain combines TRBV27 with TRBJ1-2; no reliable D call. The ends were cut back, 6 bases at V and 5 bases at J, with 13 bases in the middle. The CDR3 extends over 13 amino acids. From germline, CDR1 is MNHEY and CDR2 SMNVEV (reference sequence). CDR3 residues: CASSSGILYGYTF. In DNA, the CDR3 is TGTGCCAGCAGCTCCGGGATCCTTTATGGCTACACCTTC.

The chain combines TRBV28 with TRBJ2-1; 12 bases are shared with TRBD1. CDR1 is MDHEN and CDR2 is SYDVKM in the germline V gene. The CDR3 has 15 amino acids. With V trimmed by 4 bases and J by 9 bases, 7 bases remained unmatched. In DNA, the CDR3 is TGTGCCAGCAGTTCCCGGGACAGGGGGCTTGTTGAGCAGTTCTTC. The encoded protein is CASSSRDRGLVEQFF. Based on the CDR3 plus reference TRBV28 and TRBJ2-1, the full variable domain is DVKVTQSSRYLVKRTGEKVFLECVQDMDHENMFWYRQDPGLGLRLIYFSYDVKMKEKGDIPEGYSVSREKKERFSLILESASTNQTSMYLCASSSRDRGLVEQFFGPGTRLTVL.

CDR3 DNA sequence: TGTGCCAGCAGCCTTAGACTAGCGGGGGCCCCAGATACGCAGTATTTT. It codes for CASSLRLAGAPDTQYF. This chain uses TRBV3-1 (or the pseudogene TRBV3-2) with TRBJ2-3, with 12 bases that match TRBD2. The germline V gene has CDR1 LGHDT and CDR2 YNNKEL (reference sequence). J was trimmed by 4 bases and V by 4 bases; bases with no gene match: 6. The CDR3 spans 16 residues.

The rearrangement links TRBV2 to TRBJ2-5; TRBD2 aligns across 14 bases. Germline CDR1 SNHLY, CDR2 FYNNEI. V dropped 5 bases and J dropped 3; count of bases not matched to a gene: 8. The CDR3 is made up of 17 amino acids. The CDR3 sequence is CASSRTSGGPWKETQYF. DNA of the CDR3: TGTGCCAGCAGTCGGACTAGCGGGGGGCCGTGGAAAGAGACCCAGTACTTC.

As for this clone: One end of the junction varies from germline; a read error may be responsible. This rearrangement joins TRBV6-1 to TRBJ2-7, with D possibly matching TRBD2 (5 bases). The CDR3 runs 15 residues. The germline V gene encodes CDR1 MNHNS and CDR2 SASEGT. The CDR3 region has the DNA TGTGCCAGCAGTCAAGCTTTCGGAGGTCCCTACGAGCAGTACTTC. Translated: CASSQAFGGPYEQYF.

This chain joins TRBV3-1 (or the pseudogene TRBV3-2) and TRBJ2-5; 7 bases fit TRBD1. V shed 2 bases, J shed 2 bases, and the junction held 5 bases outside the gene matches. Germline V gene data show CDR1 as LGHDT and CDR2 as YNNKEL (reference sequence). The CDR3 is 15 amino acids. The CDR3 is CASSQPRTGQETQYF. The CDR3 region has the DNA TGTGCCAGCAGCCAACCACGGACAGGTCAAGAGACCCAGTACTTC.

This chain uses TRBV7-8 with TRBJ2-7; either TRBD1 or TRBD2 may supply D (5 bases each). The CDR3 covers 14 residues. In germline, CDR1 is SGHVS, CDR2 FQNEAQ. The V end lost 5 bases, the J end lost 3 bases, and 14 bases lay between the germline ends. CDR3 DNA sequence: TGTGCCAGCAGCCGCCGGGACGGAGGCTACGAGCAGTACTTC. Translation: CASSRRDGGYEQYF.

This clone was recorded once. This chain joins TRBV10-3 and TRBJ1-5, with D possibly matching TRBD1 (6 bases). The CDR3 extends over 13 amino acids. Trimming took 8 bases from V and 5 from J, leaving 13 bases between them. Germline V gene data show CDR1 as ENHRY and CDR2 as SYGVKD. The CDR3, as DNA: TGTGCCATCGCCGGACAGCAGTATCAGCCCCAGCATTTT. Residues: CAIAGQQYQPQHF.

The V and J genes are TRBV5-1 and TRBJ1-1; 11 positions match TRBD1. Germline assignment: CDR1 SGHRS and CDR2 YFSETQ. After removal of 4 bases from V and 0 bases from J, the junction contained 8 bases not matched to a gene. This CDR3 has 17 amino acids. The DNA for the CDR3 is TGCGCCAGCAGCCTCGCCGGGACAGGGGGTATGAACACTGAAGCTTTCTTT. It translates to CASSLAGTGGMNTEAFF.

The chain links TRBV19 to TRBJ1-5; no clear D gene. CDR3 size: 14 residues. Germline V lookup: CDR1 LNHDA, CDR2 SQIVND (reference sequence). Trimming left V 7 bases short and J 1 base short, with 11 bases between. The CDR3 nucleotides read TGTGCCAGTATCAATGCGGCAAGCAATCAGCCCCAGCATTTT. Protein product: CASINAASNQPQHF.

Of note for this clone: Additional DNA sequences in this sample encode the identical CDR3. CDR3: CASSLAGGTYNEQFF. The CDR3 nucleotides are TGCGCCAGCAGCTTGGCCGGGGGCACCTACAATGAGCAGTTCTTC. The chain employs TRBV5-1 and TRBJ2-1; D may be TRBD1 or TRBD2 (6 bases each). Germline loops: CDR1 SGHRS, CDR2 YFSETQ. Trimming took 0 bases from V and 2 from J, leaving 9 bases between them. This CDR3 is 15 amino acids long.

This clone was seen only a few times. The rearrangement links TRBV28 to TRBJ1-5; D possibly corresponds to TRBD1 (5 bases). Germline V gives CDR1 MDHEN, CDR2 SYDVKM. Trimming left V 5 bases short and J 6 bases short, with 17 bases between. CDR3 size: 15 residues. CDR3 coding DNA: TGTGCCAGCAGTCTCCGGGGGGGAGGTGCTCAGCCCCAGCATTTT. It specifies CASSLRGGGAQPQHF.

The chain combines TRBV6-6 with TRBJ1-1, with D uncertain. Per germline, CDR1 MNHNY and CDR2 SVGAGI (reference sequence). The CDR3 covers 14 residues. Trimming pared 6 bases from V and 0 bases from J, leaving 11 bases between. CDR3 bases: TGTGCCAGCAGCCAACCGGGTTTGAACACTGAAGCTTTCTTT. Protein product: CASSQPGLNTEAFF.

This chain links TRBV28 with TRBJ1-5; 7 bases align to TRBD1. CDR1 and CDR2 from the germline V gene are MDHEN and SYDVKM. The CDR3 has 16 amino acids. The junction had 11 bases not matched to a gene; V was cut back by 6 bases and J by 3 bases. The CDR3 loop is CASRYTGTAYNQPQHF. The CDR3 nucleotides are TGTGCCAGCAGATATACCGGGACAGCTTACAATCAGCCCCAGCATTTT.

V is TRBV5-4 and J is TRBJ1-2; the match to TRBD1 covers 9 bases. This CDR3 has 15 amino acids. Germline lookup yields CDR1 SGHNT and CDR2 YYREEE (reference sequence). The V and J ends lost 9 bases and 5 bases, in that order; junction bases with no gene match: 14. For the CDR3, the DNA is TGTGCCACCGCACCTCAAACAGGGGGCCTATATGGCTACACCTTC. Protein product: CATAPQTGGLYGYTF.

This rearrangement joins TRBV9 to TRBJ1-1; the D is unclear. The CDR3 consists of 16 residues. Germline CDR1 SGDLS, CDR2 YYNGEE. V lost 0 bases, J lost 1 base, and 13 bases lay in between. The CDR3 reads CASSVVLDQENTEAFF. As DNA, the CDR3 is TGTGCCAGCAGCGTAGTACTAGATCAGGAGAACACTGAAGCTTTCTTT.

This sequence joins TRBV3-1 (or the pseudogene TRBV3-2) and TRBJ1-4; D not certain. The germline V gene encodes CDR1 LGHDT and CDR2 YNNKEL (reference sequence). This CDR3 comprises 13 residues. The V end was cut by 4 bases, the J end by 8 bases, with 11 bases between. This chain's CDR3 is CASSPMEWEKLFF. The DNA for the CDR3 is TGTGCCAGCAGCCCGATGGAGTGGGAAAAACTGTTTTTT.

The CDR3: CASSALAGAIYF. The CDR3 coding sequence is TGTGCCAGCAGCGCCCTTGCGGGTGCCATATATTTT. The chain carries TRBV9 and TRBJ1-3; D is unresolved. V lost 3 bases and J 11 bases, leaving 12 bases between the germline ends. The CDR3 totals 12 residues. The V gene's germline CDR1 is SGDLS and CDR2 YYNGEE.